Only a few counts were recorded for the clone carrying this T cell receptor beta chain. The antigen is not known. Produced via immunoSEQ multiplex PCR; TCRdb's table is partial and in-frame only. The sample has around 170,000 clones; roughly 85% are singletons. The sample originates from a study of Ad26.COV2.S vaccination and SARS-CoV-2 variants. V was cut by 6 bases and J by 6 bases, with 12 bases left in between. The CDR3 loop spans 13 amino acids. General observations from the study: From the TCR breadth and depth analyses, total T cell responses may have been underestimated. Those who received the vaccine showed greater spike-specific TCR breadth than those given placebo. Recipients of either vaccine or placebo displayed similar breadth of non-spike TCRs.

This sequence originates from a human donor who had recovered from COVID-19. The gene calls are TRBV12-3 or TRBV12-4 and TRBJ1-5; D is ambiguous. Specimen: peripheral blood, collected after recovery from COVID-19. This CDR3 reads CASSSTTLQPQHF. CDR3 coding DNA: TGTGCCAGCAGCTCGACAACTCTTCAGCCCCAGCATTTT.